Listed below are T cell receptor beta chains from one sample, sequenced in a study of shared clonotypes between healthy human individuals. The method was immunoSEQ multiplex PCR; TCRdb's version includes in-frame clones alone and lacks a portion of them. The sample carries roughly 500,000 clones, about 78% recorded once. What was sequenced was PBMCs. Receptors were obtained from a woman between 40 and 50 years old in good health. Some clones in this sample may be carry-over from other donors' samples. CDR3s include the opening cysteine and the closing phenylalanine or tryptophan. The order of the fields is V gene, D gene, J gene, clone size, CDR3 length, CDR3 protein, CDR3 DNA. A D gene is named only where the DNA matches it firmly. Size is stated for part of the rows, as once, few or many counts, or as a class when the clone is expanded.

TRBV5-1,.,TRBJ2-2,.,14,CASSLEPNTGELFF,TGCGCCAGCAGCTTGGAACCAAACACCGGGGAGCTGTTTTTT
TRBV6-4,TRBD1,TRBJ1-1,.,15,CASSADRGWGTEAFF,TGTGCCAGCAGTGCCGACAGGGGATGGGGCACTGAAGCTTTCTTT
TRBV19,.,TRBJ1-1,.,13,CASSIGGNTEAFF,TGTGCCAGTAGTATTGGAGGGAACACTGAAGCTTTCTTT
TRBV4-2,TRBD2,TRBJ2-7,.,15,CASSQVAGVLYEQYF,TGTGCCAGCAGCCAAGTAGCGGGAGTTTTGTACGAGCAGTACTTC
TRBV7-7,TRBD2,TRBJ2-1,.,15,CASSSGTSGMNEQFF,TGTGCCAGCAGCTCCGGGACTAGCGGGATGAATGAGCAGTTCTTC
TRBV29-1,TRBD2,TRBJ2-1,.,14,CSAVSGRRYNEQFF,TGCAGCGCCGTGAGCGGGAGGCGCTACAATGAGCAGTTCTTC
TRBV30,.,TRBJ1-2,.,14,CAWNPYPGAVGYTF,TGTGCCTGGAACCCTTACCCAGGGGCAGTTGGCTACACCTTC
TRBV28,.,TRBJ2-3,.,13,CASNVRYTDTQYF,TGTGCCAGCAACGTTCGTTACACAGATACGCAGTATTTT
TRBV9,.,TRBJ1-1,.,12,CASSGRAVEAFF,TGTGCCAGCAGCGGCCGGGCCGTGGAAGCTTTCTTT
TRBV6-5,TRBD2,TRBJ2-7,.,16,CASSYSRTGGIYEQYF,TGTGCCAGCAGTTACTCCCGGACGGGGGGTATTTACGAGCAGTACTTC
TRBV30,TRBD2,TRBJ2-2,.,17,CAWSVGLAGVFGGELFF,TGTGCCTGGAGTGTTGGGTTAGCGGGAGTATTTGGTGGGGAGCTGTTTTTT
TRBV15,TRBD1,TRBJ2-7,.,17,CATSRARDSPSTYEQYF,TGTGCCACCAGCAGAGCCCGGGACAGTCCTTCCACCTACGAGCAGTACTTC
TRBV10-3,TRBD1,TRBJ2-7,.,14,CAISRDRGSYEQYF,TGTGCCATCAGTCGGGACAGGGGCTCCTACGAGCAGTACTTC
TRBV7-6,.,TRBJ2-7,once,12,CASSAQEGEQYF,TGTGCCAGCAGCGCACAGGAGGGGGAGCAGTACTTC
TRBV27,.,TRBJ2-7,.,12,CASSLFGYEQYF,TGTGCCAGCAGTTTATTCGGCTACGAGCAGTACTTC
TRBV7-2,TRBD2,TRBJ2-1,.,16,CASKDSGRADYNEQFF,TGTGCCAGCAAAGATAGCGGGAGGGCGGACTACAATGAGCAGTTCTTC
TRBV2,.,TRBJ2-5,.,13,CASRPGAWETQYF,TGTGCCAGCAGACCCGGGGCCTGGGAGACCCAGTACTTC
TRBV27,.,TRBJ2-1,once,10,CASSWPEQFF,TGTGCCAGCAGTTGGCCGGAGCAGTTCTTC
TRBV4-1,.,TRBJ2-3,.,14,CASSHETGRDTQYF,TGCGCCAGCAGCCACGAAACAGGGAGGGATACGCAGTATTTT
TRBV28,TRBD2,TRBJ2-4,.,16,CASSSLAGLAKNIQYF,TGTGCCAGCAGTTCCCTAGCGGGTTTAGCCAAAAACATTCAGTACTTC
TRBV28,.,TRBJ2-2,.,14,CASSPSYDTGELFF,TGTGCCAGCAGTCCATCCTACGACACCGGGGAGCTGTTTTTT
TRBV19,.,TRBJ1-3,.,12,CASSPGANTIYF,TGTGCCAGTAGCCCCGGAGCTAACACCATATATTTT
TRBV20-1,.,TRBJ2-1,.,11,CSGLHYNEQFF,TGCAGTGGGCTGCACTACAATGAGCAGTTCTTC
TRBV18,TRBD1,TRBJ1-5,few,16,CASSPNGQGAGQPQHF,TGTGCCAGCTCACCCAACGGACAGGGCGCCGGTCAGCCCCAGCATTTT
TRBV29-1,.,TRBJ2-7,.,15,CSVERGRPPQYEQYF,TGCAGCGTTGAGAGGGGACGCCCTCCCCAGTACGAGCAGTACTTC
TRBV2,TRBD1,TRBJ2-7,.,16,CASRVLRDRGTYEQYF,TGTGCCAGCAGAGTCCTGAGGGACAGGGGTACCTACGAGCAGTACTTC
TRBV6-1,TRBD2,TRBJ2-3,.,18,CASSEKPGLAGGADTQYF,TGTGCCAGCAGTGAAAAACCCGGACTAGCGGGAGGAGCAGATACGCAGTATTTT
TRBV29-1,TRBD2,TRBJ2-1,.,13,CSVGTSGSREQFF,TGCAGCGTTGGGACTAGCGGGAGTCGCGAGCAGTTCTTC
TRBV6-5,.,TRBJ2-7,once,13,CASSYPSSSGQYF,TGTGCCAGCAGTTACCCGAGCTCTTCCGGACAGTACTTC
TRBV29-1,.,TRBJ2-7,.,12,CSVTENSYEQYF,TGCAGCGTGACAGAGAACTCCTACGAGCAGTACTTC
TRBV6-1,.,TRBJ2-7,.,15,CASSESQGPSYEQYF,TGTGCCAGCAGTGAATCACAGGGACCTTCCTACGAGCAGTACTTC
TRBV6-1,.,TRBJ2-3,.,12,CASGERADTQYF,TGTGCCAGCGGCGAGAGGGCAGATACGCAGTATTTT
TRBV7-9,TRBD2,TRBJ2-7,.,18,CASSSPVITSGGVYEQYF,TGTGCCAGCAGCTCCCCGGTTATAACTAGCGGGGGAGTCTACGAGCAGTACTTC